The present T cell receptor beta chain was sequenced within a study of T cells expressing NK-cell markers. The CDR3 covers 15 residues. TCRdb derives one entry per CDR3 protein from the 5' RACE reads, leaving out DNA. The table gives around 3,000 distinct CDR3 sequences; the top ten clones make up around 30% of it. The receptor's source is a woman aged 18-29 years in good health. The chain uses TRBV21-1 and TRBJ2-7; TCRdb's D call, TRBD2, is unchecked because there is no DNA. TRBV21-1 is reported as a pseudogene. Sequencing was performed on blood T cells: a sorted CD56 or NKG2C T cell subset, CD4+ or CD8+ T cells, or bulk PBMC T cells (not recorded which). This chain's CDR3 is CASSNTSGRSYEQYF.